Following are 9 T cell receptor beta chains from one sample sequenced in a study of blood T cells in healthy people across ages. Primed by a sample-barcoded 5' primer and a J-beta primer mix, a second PCR proceeded for roughly 7 to 12 cycles. Each CDR3 protein is one row after TCRdb ran MiXCR on the 5' RACE reads. The data hold fewer than 1 million distinct CDR3 sequences, with roughly 44% observed a single time. Sequenced input: blood. The receptors shown here come from a man aged 55-75 years in good health.

This chain connects TRBV10-3 to TRBJ2-7, with a tentative D call TRBD1 (6 bases). CDR3 length equals 14 residues. V was cut by 3 bases and J by 7 bases, with 16 bases left in between. Germline V lookup: CDR1 ENHRY, CDR2 SYGVKD. DNA of the CDR3: TGTGCCATCAGTGACTCGGACAGAAACAATGAGCAGTACTTC. Translated: CAISDSDRNNEQYF.

This clonotype was detected a few times. Compared with germline, one end of the junction differs, possibly owing to a read error. V is TRBV11-2 and J is TRBJ2-7; perhaps TRBD1 as D (6 bases). There are 14 residues in the CDR3. Germline V gives CDR1 SGHAT, CDR2 FQNNGV. CDR3 sequence reads: CASSLGSQGYGQYF. As DNA, the CDR3 is TGTGCCAGCAGCTTAGGCTCCCAGGGGTACGGGCAGTACTTC. The full variable domain, with the rest looked up from reference TRBV11-2 and TRBJ2-7, is EAGVAQSPRYKIIEKRQSVAFWCNPISGHATLYWYQQILGQGPKLLIQFQNNGVVDDSQLPKDRFSAERLKGVDSTLKIQPAKLEDSAVYLCASSLGSQGYGQYFGPGTRLTVT.

V usage is TRBV30 and J usage is TRBJ2-1, with unresolved D. The CDR3 length is 13 residues. Germline CDR1 and CDR2: GTSNPN and SVGIG (reference sequence). V dropped 1 base and J dropped 7 bases, with 11 bases sitting between them. CDR3 DNA: TGTGCCTGGAGTGCAAATATCCGGAATGAGCAGTTCTTC. Translating gives CAWSANIRNEQFF.

The chain recombines TRBV5-1 with TRBJ2-3, with unresolved D. Per germline, CDR1 SGHRS and CDR2 YFSETQ. Trimming pared 0 bases from V and 5 bases from J, leaving 10 bases between. The CDR3 is 14 amino acids. Here the CDR3 DNA reads TGCGCCAGCAGCTTGGATCGGCAGAAAGATACGCAGTATTTT. It codes for CASSLDRQKDTQYF.

This clonotype was seen more than once but under ten times. This rearrangement joins TRBV4-3 to TRBJ2-1; D uncertain. The length of the CDR3 is 15 residues. Trimming cost V 4 bases and J 0 bases, with 10 bases left between them. CDR1 is LGHNA, CDR2 YSLEER, per germline. The CDR3 DNA reads as TGCGCCAGCAGCCCGTTTCAGAGCTCCTACAATGAGCAGTTCTTC. This codes for CASSPFQSSYNEQFF.

This clonotype has more than one count but fewer than ten. The V gene is TRBV20-1, the J gene TRBJ2-7; TRBD2 matches 8 bases. CDR1 is DFQATT and CDR2 is SNEGSKA in the germline V gene (reference sequence). Losses at the gene ends were 0 bases for V and 6 bases for J; bases not matched to a gene: 4. The CDR3 runs to 13 residues. The CDR3 region is CSARDGGVGEQYF. The CDR3, as DNA: TGCAGTGCTAGAGACGGGGGGGTCGGCGAGCAGTACTTC.

This clonotype came up a few times. The chain joins TRBV15 to TRBJ2-5; D gene unclear. This CDR3 is built from 12 residues. V lost 0 bases, J lost 5 bases, and 4 bases lay in between. Germline V gene lookup returns CDR1 LNHNV and CDR2 YYDKDF (reference sequence). CDR3 protein: CATSRDEETQYF. CDR3 coding DNA: TGTGCCACCAGCAGAGATGAGGAGACCCAGTACTTC.

This clonotype turned up a few times. The chain's CDR3 is CATSRGGGYTF. The CDR3 DNA reads as TGTGCCACCAGCAGAGGGGGTGGCTACACCTTC. The rearrangement joins TRBV15 to TRBJ1-2, with no clear D. CDR1 is LNHNV and CDR2 is YYDKDF in the germline V gene (reference sequence). CDR3 length equals 11 residues. V shed 1 base and J shed 7 bases, with 4 bases lying between them.

This sequence joins TRBV28 and TRBJ1-5; no clear D gene. CDR1 MDHEN and CDR2 SYDVKM come from the germline V gene. This CDR3 is 13 amino acids long. Trimming took off 2 bases at V and 2 bases at J, with 4 bases between the two ends. CDR3 sequence: CASSLNGNQPQHF. The CDR3, as DNA: TGTGCCAGCAGTTTAAACGGCAATCAGCCCCAGCATTTT.